This is a list of T cell receptor beta chains from one sample in a study of T-cell memory formation after mild COVID-19. MiXCR was run by TCRdb on the 5' RACE reads, yielding one entry per CDR3 protein. Of 150,000 to 200,000 distinct CDR3 sequences listed, roughly 11% are singletons. Sequences were obtained from PBMCs or a T cell subset sorted from them (not recorded which). The receptors stem from a young man who had mild COVID-19 (a few samples of this study predate the infection). Cell type and time point are not known. The CDR3 runs from the conserved cysteine through the conserved F or W. D genes are given only for firm matches. Clone size is not always given. Where it is, it says once, few, many or a class for expanded clones.

clone size: few; J gene: TRBJ2-3; D gene: -; V gene: TRBV7-2; CDR3 protein: CASEWRNTDTQYF; CDR3 DNA: TGTGCCAGCGAATGGAGAAACACAGATACGCAGTATTTT
clone size: many; J gene: TRBJ1-1; D gene: -; V gene: TRBV6-2/TRBV6-3; CDR3 protein: CASSYPTARRTEAFF; CDR3 DNA: TGTGCCAGCAGTTACCCGACCGCTCGGAGGACTGAAGCTTTCTTT
clone size: few; J gene: TRBJ2-7; D gene: TRBD1; V gene: TRBV3-1; CDR3 protein: CASSQIATGGNEQYF; CDR3 DNA: TGTGCCAGCAGCCAAATCGCTACAGGGGGGAACGAGCAGTACTTC
clone size: -; J gene: TRBJ2-1; D gene: TRBD1; V gene: TRBV29-1; CDR3 protein: CSVLPGTGGNHNEQFF; CDR3 DNA: TGCAGCGTTTTACCCGGGACAGGGGGGAATCACAATGAGCAGTTCTTC
clone size: -; J gene: TRBJ2-3; D gene: -; V gene: TRBV20-1; CDR3 protein: CSTGSGGKDTQYF; CDR3 DNA: TGCAGTACCGGTTCGGGCGGGAAAGATACGCAGTATTTT
clone size: -; J gene: TRBJ1-2; D gene: -; V gene: TRBV14; CDR3 protein: CARGARHLFNYGYTF; CDR3 DNA: TGTGCCAGGGGGGCAAGACACCTCTTTAACTATGGCTACACCTTC
clone size: -; J gene: TRBJ1-6; D gene: -; V gene: TRBV7-9; CDR3 protein: CASSLDPGPLHF; CDR3 DNA: TGTGCCAGCAGCTTAGACCCGGGCCCTCTCCACTTT
clone size: -; J gene: TRBJ1-2; D gene: -; V gene: TRBV4-2; CDR3 protein: CASSQDYTAGLGDGYTF; CDR3 DNA: TGTGCCAGCAGCCAAGATTATACGGCTGGGCTAGGGGATGGCTACACCTTC
clone size: -; J gene: TRBJ1-2; D gene: -; V gene: TRBV3-1; CDR3 protein: CASSQHPSNYGYTF; CDR3 DNA: TGTGCCAGCAGCCAACATCCCAGTAACTATGGCTACACCTTC
clone size: few; J gene: TRBJ2-3; D gene: -; V gene: TRBV10-3; CDR3 protein: CAISESSISGSTDTQYF; CDR3 DNA: TGTGCCATCAGTGAGTCTTCTATTAGCGGCAGCACAGATACGCAGTATTTT
clone size: many; J gene: TRBJ1-6; D gene: TRBD1; V gene: TRBV4-3; CDR3 protein: CASSQAGGNSPLHF; CDR3 DNA: TGCGCCAGCAGCCAGGCAGGGGGTAATTCACCCCTCCACTTT
clone size: few; J gene: TRBJ2-5; D gene: TRBD1; V gene: TRBV10-3; CDR3 protein: CATGTGARETQYF; CDR3 DNA: TGTGCCACCGGGACAGGGGCGCGGGAGACCCAGTACTTC
clone size: -; J gene: TRBJ2-5; D gene: TRBD1; V gene: TRBV7-2; CDR3 protein: CASSPWTGVETQYF; CDR3 DNA: TGTGCCAGCAGCCCTTGGACAGGGGTCGAGACCCAGTACTTC
clone size: few; J gene: TRBJ1-1; D gene: TRBD1; V gene: TRBV5-1; CDR3 protein: CASSANSGQGEAFF; CDR3 DNA: TGCGCCAGCAGCGCCAATTCTGGACAGGGGGAAGCTTTCTTT
clone size: -; J gene: TRBJ2-2; D gene: -; V gene: TRBV11-3; CDR3 protein: CASSLLVGELFF; CDR3 DNA: TGTGCCAGCAGCTTATTGGTCGGGGAGCTGTTTTTT
clone size: -; J gene: TRBJ1-5; D gene: -; V gene: TRBV7-9; CDR3 protein: CASSPDMNQPQHF; CDR3 DNA: TGTGCCAGCAGTCCGGACATGAATCAGCCCCAGCATTTT
clone size: few; J gene: TRBJ1-2; D gene: TRBD1; V gene: TRBV20-1; CDR3 protein: CSAPQGARGYGYTF; CDR3 DNA: TGCAGTGCTCCACAGGGGGCCCGGGGCTATGGCTACACCTTC
clone size: -; J gene: TRBJ1-2; D gene: TRBD1; V gene: TRBV24-1; CDR3 protein: CATRGQEGGYTF; CDR3 DNA: TGTGCCACTCGAGGACAGGAGGGTGGCTACACCTTC
clone size: many; J gene: TRBJ1-5; D gene: -; V gene: TRBV5-6; CDR3 protein: CASTLRGQTNQPQHF; CDR3 DNA: TGTGCCAGCACCCTCAGGGGACAAACCAATCAGCCCCAGCATTTT
clone size: -; J gene: TRBJ1-2; D gene: -; V gene: TRBV18; CDR3 protein: CASSPSNPSGTNYGYTF; CDR3 DNA: TGTGCCAGCTCACCGTCCAATCCTTCGGGCACTAACTATGGCTACACCTTC
clone size: few; J gene: TRBJ2-1; D gene: TRBD1; V gene: TRBV7-3; CDR3 protein: CASSPDRGTYNEQFF; CDR3 DNA: TGTGCCAGCAGCCCCGACAGGGGGACCTACAATGAGCAGTTCTTC
clone size: -; J gene: TRBJ2-7; D gene: -; V gene: TRBV20-1; CDR3 protein: CSARLSVTRYEQYF; CDR3 DNA: TGCAGTGCTAGGTTGAGCGTCACCCGCTACGAGCAGTACTTC
clone size: -; J gene: TRBJ2-1; D gene: -; V gene: TRBV3-1; CDR3 protein: CASSPQGLRANEQFF; CDR3 DNA: TGTGCCAGCAGCCCCCAGGGGCTTCGCGCCAATGAGCAGTTCTTC
clone size: -; J gene: TRBJ2-2; D gene: TRBD2; V gene: TRBV12-3/TRBV12-4; CDR3 protein: CASSLAGSNTGELFF; CDR3 DNA: TGTGCCAGCAGCCTAGCGGGGTCCAACACCGGGGAGCTGTTTTTT